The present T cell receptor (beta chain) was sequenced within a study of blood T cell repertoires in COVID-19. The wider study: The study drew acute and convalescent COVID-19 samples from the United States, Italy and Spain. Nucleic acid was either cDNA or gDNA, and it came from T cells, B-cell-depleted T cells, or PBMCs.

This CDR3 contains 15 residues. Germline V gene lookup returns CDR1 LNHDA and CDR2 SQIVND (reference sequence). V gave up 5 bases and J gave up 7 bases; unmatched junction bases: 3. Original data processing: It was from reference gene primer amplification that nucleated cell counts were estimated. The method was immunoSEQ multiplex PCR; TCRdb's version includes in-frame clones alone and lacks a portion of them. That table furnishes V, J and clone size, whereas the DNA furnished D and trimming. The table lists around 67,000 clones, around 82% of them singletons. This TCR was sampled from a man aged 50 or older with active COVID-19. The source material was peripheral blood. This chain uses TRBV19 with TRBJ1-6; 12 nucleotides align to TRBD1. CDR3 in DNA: TGTGCCAGTAGTTCGGGACAGGGGGCGAATTCACCCCTCCACTTT. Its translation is CASSSGQGANSPLHF.